This TCR beta chain emerged from a study of T-cell reconstitution after alpha-beta-depleted transplantation in children. Notes on the study in general: In patients about two months after transplant, alpha-beta T cells reportedly arose from several hundred expanded graft clones. It was newly produced T cells that mostly accounted for T-cell counts and diversity one year after transplant. Surviving recipient T cells and thymic progenitors underlay high day-60 TCRbeta diversity in some patients.

This clonotype was counted ten times or more. Antigen: not known. Molecular barcoding with unique molecular identifiers was used for the TCRbeta library. TCRdb reprocessed the PCR reads with MiXCR, giving one entry per CDR3 protein. Altogether more than 500,000 distinct CDR3 sequences are present, about an eighth being singletons, with the ten largest covering 14%. This CDR3 is built from 17 residues. Trimming took off 1 base at V and 0 bases at J, with 10 bases between the two ends. Per the germline V gene, CDR1 is SGHVS and CDR2 is FQNEAQ. The rearrangement uses TRBV7-8 and TRBJ2-6, with a tentative D call TRBD1 (5 bases). This TCR was sampled from a female patient between 2 and 15 years old who had a stem cell transplant for aplastic anemia, so the T cells may come from the graft donor. Here the sequenced sample was PBMCs, mostly from graft donor cells, taken 180 days after TCRalphabeta/CD19-depleted stem cell transplant. This CDR3 is CASSLVGVASGANVLTF. CDR3 nucleotides: TGTGCCAGCAGCTTAGTAGGGGTGGCCTCTGGGGCCAACGTCCTGACTTTC.